This T cell receptor beta chain is from a study of T-cell memory formation after mild COVID-19. Study results and limitations: Cross-reactive memory seemingly joined, as some responding clones were found in pre-infection memory.

This clonotype was counted between two and nine times. What it binds is unknown. Each CDR3 protein gets one entry after TCRdb re-called the 5' RACE reads with MiXCR. The table has 250,000 to 350,000 distinct CDR3 sequences, 15% to 20% seen once. The V gene's germline CDR1 is SGHNT and CDR2 YYREEE (reference sequence). V was shortened by 3 bases and J by 1 base, with 9 bases between the two germline ends. This CDR3 region has 14 residues. Sequencing input: PBMCs or a T cell subset sorted from them (not recorded which). The V gene is TRBV5-4, the J gene TRBJ2-3; D is ambiguous. This TCR came from a man younger than 30 who had mild COVID-19 (a few samples of this study predate the infection). Cell type and time point are not known. The CDR3 loop reads CASSSGEGTDTQYF. The CDR3 DNA is TGTGCCAGCAGCTCCGGCGAGGGCACAGATACGCAGTATTTT.